This section outlines one T cell receptor (beta chain) sequence together with its context. As yet, its antigen is unknown. One heparinised draw of blood, averaging about 120 mL, came from each donor. This entry is derived from a study of beta chain features in type 1 diabetes. On the study more broadly: Examination covered 100 million to 140 million sorted cells spanning all samples. Findings and limits, study-wide: PCR might favor shorter templates, but any such skew would affect patients and controls equally.

V shed 11 bases and J shed 1 base, with 9 bases lying between them. CDR1 and CDR2 from the germline V gene are SGHAT and FQNNGV. This CDR3 comprises 12 residues. Reverse transcription of all isolated RNA meant that expressed TCRB transcripts were sequenced. Around 3.9 million reads per sample were averaged for naive, central memory and regulatory samples. Using immunoSEQ multiplex PCR, the repertoire was profiled, and TCRdb retains in-frame clones only, with some absent. The data contain some 270,000 clones, about 7.8% of them singletons. The origin of this receptor is a woman between 18 and 29 years old in good health. The sample comprised central memory CD4+ T cells from blood. The genes are TRBV11-2 and TRBJ1-3; D may be TRBD1 (5 bases). Here the CDR3 reads CAVRGSGNTIYF. The CDR3 DNA is TGTGCCGTTAGGGGTTCTGGAAACACCATATATTTT.